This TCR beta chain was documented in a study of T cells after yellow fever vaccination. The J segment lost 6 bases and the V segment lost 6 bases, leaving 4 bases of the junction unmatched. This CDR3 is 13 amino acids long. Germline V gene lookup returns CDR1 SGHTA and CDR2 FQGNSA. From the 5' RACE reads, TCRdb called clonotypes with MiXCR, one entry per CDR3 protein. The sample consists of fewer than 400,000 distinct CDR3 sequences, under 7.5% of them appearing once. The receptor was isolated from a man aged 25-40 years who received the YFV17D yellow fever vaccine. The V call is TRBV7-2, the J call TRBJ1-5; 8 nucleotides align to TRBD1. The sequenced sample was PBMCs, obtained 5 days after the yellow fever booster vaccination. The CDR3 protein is CASRTGVGQPQHF. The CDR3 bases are TGTGCCAGCAGGACAGGGGTGGGTCAGCCCCAGCATTTT.